The 5 T cell receptor beta chains listed next were all sequenced from one sample in a study of HIV-infected patients and healthy controls. In TCRdb, the 5' RACE reads were re-called with MiXCR into one record per CDR3 protein. Found here are about 64,000 distinct CDR3 sequences, 15% to 20% of them singletons; the top ten hold about 1.5%. Material for sequencing was CD4+ T cells from blood. These receptor sequences come from a human donor in good health.

This clonotype was counted a few times. V and J are TRBV6-2 or TRBV6-3 and TRBJ2-3; D remains ambiguous. The CDR3 runs to 14 residues. Per germline, CDR1 MNHEY and CDR2 SVGEGT. Trimming shortened V by 3 bases and J by 4 bases, and 11 bases separated the two germline ends. The CDR3 protein is CASSYSRVPDTQYF. DNA for the CDR3: TGTGCCAGCAGTTATTCGAGAGTTCCAGATACGCAGTATTTT.

J is TRBJ1-2 and V is TRBV7-9; 8 bases agree with TRBD1. V lost 5 bases, J lost 4 bases, and 9 bases stayed unmatched. This CDR3 comprises 15 residues. From germline, CDR1 is SEHNR and CDR2 FQNEAQ (reference sequence). The CDR3 DNA is TGTGCCAGCAGCCCTGGCAGGGGGCAGGTCTATGGCTACACCTTC. It codes for CASSPGRGQVYGYTF.

This chain links TRBV3-1 with TRBJ2-5; tentative D call: TRBD2 (6 bases). The germline V gene has CDR1 LGHDT and CDR2 YNNKEL (reference sequence). V dropped 4 bases and J dropped 4 bases, with 10 bases sitting between them. The CDR3 consists of 13 residues. CDR3 coding DNA: TGTGCCAGCAGCCGGCAGGGAGGAGAGACCCAGTACTTC. Protein sequence: CASSRQGGETQYF.

The V call is TRBV7-2, the J call TRBJ2-7; 9 bases match TRBD1. The germline V gene has CDR1 SGHTA and CDR2 FQGNSA. The J segment lost 6 bases and the V segment lost 5 bases, leaving 11 bases of the junction unmatched. The CDR3 has 15 residues. The CDR3 loop reads CASSPRQGESSEQYF. The CDR3 DNA reads TGTGCCAGCAGCCCGAGACAGGGGGAGAGTTCCGAGCAGTACTTC.

This clonotype was picked up many times. The V gene is TRBV29-1, the J gene TRBJ2-5, with a weak D call TRBD1 (6 bases). The V end was cut by 2 bases, the J end by 1 base, with 8 bases between. The CDR3 is 13 residues long. Germline V gene lookup returns CDR1 SQVTM and CDR2 ANQGSEA. The CDR3 sequence: CSVERDTQETQYF. CDR3 DNA: TGCAGCGTTGAAAGGGACACCCAAGAGACCCAGTACTTC.